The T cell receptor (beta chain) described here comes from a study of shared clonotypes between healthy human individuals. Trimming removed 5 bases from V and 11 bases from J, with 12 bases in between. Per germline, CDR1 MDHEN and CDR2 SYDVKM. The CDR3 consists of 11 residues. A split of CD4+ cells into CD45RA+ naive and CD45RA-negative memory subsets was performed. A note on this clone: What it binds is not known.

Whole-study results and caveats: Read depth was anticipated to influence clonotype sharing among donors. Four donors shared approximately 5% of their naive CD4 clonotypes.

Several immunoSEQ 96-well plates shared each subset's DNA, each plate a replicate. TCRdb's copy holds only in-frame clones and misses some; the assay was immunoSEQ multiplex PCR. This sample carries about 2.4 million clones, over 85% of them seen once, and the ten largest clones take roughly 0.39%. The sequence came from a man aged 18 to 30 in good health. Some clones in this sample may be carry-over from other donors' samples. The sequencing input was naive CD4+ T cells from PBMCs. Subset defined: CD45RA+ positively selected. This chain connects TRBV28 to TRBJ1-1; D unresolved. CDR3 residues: CASSETYEAFF. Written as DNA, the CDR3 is TGTGCCAGCAGTGAGACCTATGAGGCTTTCTTT.